Listed below are T cell receptor beta chains from one sample, sequenced in a study of blood T cell repertoires in COVID-19. The assay was immunoSEQ multiplex PCR, and TCRdb's table has in-frame clones only and misses some. Of hundreds of thousands of clones listed, about nine tenths are singletons. The sequenced material came from peripheral blood. These receptors originate from a man aged 60 to 69 who had recovered from COVID-19. CDR3s include the opening cysteine and the closing phenylalanine or tryptophan. The D gene is left open where the match is weak. Clone size is given for some rows only: seen once, a few or many times, or a class if the clone is expanded.

TRBV6-6	.	.	TRBJ1-3	CASSYSIVSGNTIYF	TGTGCCAGCAGTTACTCTATAGTCTCTGGAAACACCATATATTTT
TRBV5-4	.	TRBD2	TRBJ2-1	CASSPGLAGTYNEQFF	TGTGCCAGCAGCCCTGGACTAGCGGGAACCTACAATGAGCAGTTCTTC
TRBV5-5	.	TRBD1	TRBJ1-2	CASSLAGQGIYGYTF	TGTGCCAGCAGCTTGGCAGGACAGGGAATATATGGCTACACCTTC
TRBV1	.	.	TRBJ2-7	CTSSQGSGVGYEQYF	TGCACCAGCAGCCAAGGAAGCGGGGTGGGGTACGAGCAGTACTTC
TRBV6-5	.	TRBD1	TRBJ1-2	CASRDGTGGDGGYTF	TGTGCCAGCAGGGACGGGACAGGGGGAGACGGTGGCTACACCTTC
TRBV7-3	once	.	TRBJ2-2	CASSRRDSPKTGELFF	TGTGCCAGCAGCAGAAGGGACTCCCCAAAGACCGGGGAGCTGTTTTTT
TRBV6-1	.	.	TRBJ1-2	CASSEASGVHGYTF	TGTGCCAGCAGTGAAGCTTCGGGGGTCCATGGCTACACCTTC
TRBV6-2/TRBV6-3	.	.	TRBJ2-5	CASSGLGGETQYF	TGTGCCAGCAGTGGACTGGGAGGAGAGACCCAGTACTTC
TRBV7-8	.	.	TRBJ1-2	CASSFEGYGYTF	TGTGCCAGCAGCTTCGAGGGCTATGGCTACACCTTC
TRBV7-2	.	.	TRBJ1-2	CASSLAGTAGYTF	TGTGCCAGCAGCCTCGCGGGAACCGCTGGCTACACCTTC
TRBV7-8	.	.	TRBJ1-5	CASSLDWQGGVGNQPQHF	TGTGCCAGCAGCTTAGATTGGCAGGGAGGGGTCGGGAATCAGCCCCAGCATTTT
TRBV6-5	.	.	TRBJ2-7	CASSYVTASYEQYF	TGTGCCAGCAGTTACGTGACAGCCTCCTACGAGCAGTACTTC
TRBV19	.	TRBD2	TRBJ2-5	CASSIRWTSGEETQYF	TGTGCCAGTAGTATCCGGTGGACTAGTGGAGAGGAGACCCAGTACTTC
TRBV20-1	once	TRBD2	TRBJ2-3	CSASSAGVVIGDTQYF	TGCAGTGCTAGTTCTGCGGGAGTCGTTATAGGGGATACGCAGTATTTT
TRBV19	.	.	TRBJ2-1	CASSILVQSNEQFF	TGTGCCAGTAGTATATTGGTACAGTCCAATGAGCAGTTCTTC
TRBV2	.	.	TRBJ1-2	CASSEEATYGYTF	TGTGCCAGCAGTGAGGAGGCCACTTATGGCTACACCTTC
TRBV19	few	.	TRBJ1-5	CASGGSRYNQPQHF	TGTGCCAGTGGGGGGAGCAGGTACAATCAGCCCCAGCATTTT
TRBV2	few	.	TRBJ1-1	CASSDQGRGAFF	TGTGCCAGCAGTGATCAGGGCAGGGGAGCTTTCTTT
TRBV2	.	TRBD2	TRBJ2-2	CASTTSGGAPNTGELFF	TGTGCCAGCACGACTAGCGGGGGGGCCCCAAACACCGGGGAGCTGTTTTTT
TRBV7-2	few	.	TRBJ2-7	CASSLAPLPSSYEQYF	TGTGCCAGCAGCTTAGCTCCCTTACCGAGCTCCTACGAGCAGTACTTC
TRBV14	once	.	TRBJ2-5	CASSQEPGHQETQYF	TGTGCCAGCAGTCAAGAACCGGGACATCAAGAGACCCAGTACTTC
TRBV4-2	.	.	TRBJ2-5	CASSQGRGLLETQYF	TGTGCCAGCAGCCAAGGAAGAGGACTCCTAGAGACCCAGTACTTC
TRBV5-4	.	.	TRBJ2-7	CASSLGRTGSYEQYF	TGTGCCAGCAGCTTGGGGAGGACGGGCTCCTACGAGCAGTACTTC
TRBV2	.	TRBD1	TRBJ1-1	CASSEQGVRNTEAFF	TGTGCCAGCAGTGAACAGGGGGTCCGGAACACTGAAGCTTTCTTT
TRBV5-1	.	TRBD1	TRBJ2-1	CASRIKTGGSSYNEQFF	TGCGCCAGCAGGATAAAAACAGGGGGGAGCTCCTACAATGAGCAGTTCTTC
TRBV19	.	TRBD1	TRBJ1-4	CAACQGESNEKLFF	TGTGCCGCATGCCAGGGGGAGTCGAATGAAAAACTGTTTTTT
TRBV5-6	.	TRBD1	TRBJ2-7	CASSRRGARGSYEQYF	TGTGCCAGCAGCCGGCGAGGGGCCAGGGGGTCCTACGAGCAGTACTTC
TRBV15	.	.	TRBJ1-2	CATSRLNYGYTF	TGTGCCACCAGCAGACTGAACTATGGCTACACCTTC
TRBV9	.	.	TRBJ2-3	CASSAGSVTDTQYF	TGTGCCAGCAGCGCGGGGAGCGTCACAGATACGCAGTATTTT